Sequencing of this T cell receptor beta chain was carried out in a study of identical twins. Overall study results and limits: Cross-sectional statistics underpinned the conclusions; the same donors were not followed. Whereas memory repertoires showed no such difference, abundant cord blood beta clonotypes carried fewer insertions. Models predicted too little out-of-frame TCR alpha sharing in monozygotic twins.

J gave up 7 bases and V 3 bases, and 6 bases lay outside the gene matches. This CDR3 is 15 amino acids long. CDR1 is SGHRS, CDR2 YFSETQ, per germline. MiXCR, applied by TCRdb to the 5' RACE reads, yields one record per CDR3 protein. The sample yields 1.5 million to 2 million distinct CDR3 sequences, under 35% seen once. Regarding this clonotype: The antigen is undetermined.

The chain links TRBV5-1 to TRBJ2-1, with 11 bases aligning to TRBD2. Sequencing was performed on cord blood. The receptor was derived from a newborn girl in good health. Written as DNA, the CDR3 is TGCGCCAGCAGCTACACTAGCGGGAGTTTTAATGAGCAGTTCTTC. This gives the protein CASSYTSGSFNEQFF.